What follows describes a single T cell receptor (beta chain). What it recognizes is unknown. Here immunoSEQ multiplex PCR was the method, and the copy in TCRdb shows in-frame clones only, minus some. The sample records under 40,000 clones, 90% to 95% being singletons. This sample was included in a study of regulatory dendritic cells for organ transplantation. Findings and caveats of the study: Memory T cells were less diverse than naive, with memory CD8+ most oligoclonal.

This CDR3 comprises 11 residues. Trimming pared 7 bases from V and 6 bases from J, leaving 10 bases between. CDR1 is MNHNS and CDR2 is SASEGT in the germline V gene. Source material: naive CD8+ T cells from blood. Regarding subset: CD45RA+ naive T cells. The TCR comes from a human donor in good health. The rearrangement uses TRBV6-1 and TRBJ2-7; no clear D gene. The CDR3 loop reads CASTRALEQYF. For the CDR3, the DNA is TGTGCCAGCACCCGGGCCCTCGAGCAGTACTTC.